Listed here are 15 T cell receptor beta chains from one sample, sequenced in a study of identical twins. TCRdb fed the 5' RACE reads into MiXCR, producing one record per CDR3 protein. Among about 690,000 distinct CDR3 sequences listed, approximately 6% were seen once. Sequencing was carried out using naive T cells sorted from blood. Every receptor here comes from a man aged 18 to 29 in good health.

With regard to this clonotype: A read error may produce the germline difference seen at one junction end. DNA for the CDR3: TGTGCCAGCAGTCGGACAGGGGTGAAAACTGAAGCTTTCTTT. Amino acids: CASSRTGVKTEAFF. This chain uses TRBV6-1 with TRBJ1-1; 9 bases map to TRBD1. The CDR3 is 14 amino acids. Germline V gives CDR1 MNHNS, CDR2 SASEGT.

The CDR3 loop reads CASSFDLANTGELFF. The CDR3 nucleotides are TGCGCCAGCAGCTTCGACTTGGCGAACACCGGGGAGCTGTTTTTT. The chain employs TRBV5-1 and TRBJ2-2; no reliable D call. Germline V lookup: CDR1 SGHRS, CDR2 YFSETQ. Trimming pared 2 bases from V and 0 bases from J, leaving 8 bases between. The CDR3 is 15 amino acids.

This clonotype came up many times. The CDR3 reads CASSEGMNTEAFF. The CDR3 DNA is TGCGCCAGCAGTGAGGGGATGAACACTGAAGCTTTCTTT. This chain joins TRBV10-2 and TRBJ1-1; the D is unclear. Trimming pared 2 bases from V and 0 bases from J, leaving 4 bases between. Germline CDR1 reads WSHSY; CDR2 reads SAAADI. The CDR3 has 13 amino acids.

V usage is TRBV6-2 or TRBV6-3 and J usage is TRBJ2-4; 8 nucleotides align to TRBD2. The CDR3 runs to 15 residues. CDR1 MNHEY and CDR2 SVGEGT come from the germline V gene. Germline trimming cut 2 bases from V and 0 bases from J; bases unmatched to any gene: 0. The CDR3 loop is CASSYTSGAKNIQYF. CDR3 DNA sequence: TGTGCCAGCAGTTACACTAGCGGAGCCAAAAACATTCAGTACTTC.

This clonotype was counted between two and nine times. This chain uses TRBV9 with TRBJ2-3; tentatively, D is TRBD2 (6 bases). Germline V gene lookup returns CDR1 SGDLS and CDR2 YYNGEE. V dropped 0 bases and J dropped 3 bases, with 8 bases sitting between them. The CDR3 extends over 14 amino acids. The CDR3 DNA follows: TGTGCCAGCAGCGTAGGGAGGGTTACAGATACGCAGTATTTT. Its protein product is CASSVGRVTDTQYF.

This clonotype came up many times. This chain links TRBV5-1 with TRBJ1-4; D is uncertain. The CDR3 covers 14 residues. Germline V lookup: CDR1 SGHRS, CDR2 YFSETQ. Trimming stripped 0 bases from V and 7 bases from J, with 10 bases between. CDR3 amino acids: CASSLGGVGEKLFF. CDR3 nucleotides: TGCGCCAGCAGCTTGGGAGGTGTTGGTGAAAAACTGTTTTTT. Full variable domain (remainder filled in from reference TRBV5-1 and TRBJ1-4): KAGVTQTPRYLIKTRGQQVTLSCSPISGHRSVSWYQQTPGQGLQFLFEYFSETQRNKGNFPGRFSGRQFSNSRSEMNVSTLELGDSALYLCASSLGGVGEKLFFGSGTQLSVL.

This clonotype was counted many times. CDR3 protein: CASSHKTENIQYF. CDR3 bases: TGTGCCAGCAGCCACAAGACGGAAAACATTCAGTACTTC. This chain connects TRBV5-4 to TRBJ2-4; D call uncertain. V was pared by 4 bases and J by 5 bases, with 10 bases between. The germline gives CDR1 SGHNT, CDR2 YYREEE (reference sequence). This CDR3 is 13 amino acids long.

The table lists this clonotype with many counts. The V call is TRBV15, the J call TRBJ1-3; the D is unclear. Trimming took off 1 base at V and 6 bases at J, with 7 bases between the two ends. Germline CDR1 LNHNV, CDR2 YYDKDF (reference sequence). The CDR3 runs 13 residues. CDR3 sequence: CATSRARENTIYF. CDR3 nucleotide sequence: TGTGCCACCAGCAGAGCCCGAGAAAACACCATATATTTT.

The chain joins TRBV4-3 to TRBJ2-6, with D maybe TRBD2 (6 bases). The germline CDR1 and CDR2 sequences are LGHNA and YSLEER. Trimming removed 0 bases from V and 4 bases from J, with 7 bases in between. The CDR3 loop spans 15 amino acids. This CDR3 is CASSQDGRGANVLTF. DNA for the CDR3: TGCGCCAGCAGCCAAGATGGGAGGGGGGCCAACGTCCTGACTTTC.

This clonotype appeared a few times. This chain uses TRBV7-9 with TRBJ2-7; D unclear. Trimming removed 5 bases at V and 6 bases at J, with 11 bases between. This CDR3 is 12 amino acids long. Germline V gene lookup returns CDR1 SEHNR and CDR2 FQNEAQ (reference sequence). In nucleotides, the CDR3 is TGTGCCAGCAGCCCCCCCAGAGGCGAGCAGTACTTC. It yields the protein CASSPPRGEQYF. Full variable domain (remainder filled in from reference TRBV7-9 and TRBJ2-7): DTGVSQNPRHKITKRGQNVTFRCDPISEHNRLYWYRQTLGQGPEFLTYFQNEAQLEKSRLLSDRFSAERPKGSFSTLEIQRTEQGDSAMYLCASSPPRGEQYFGPGTRLTVT.

This clonotype was observed many times. The chain links TRBV25-1 to TRBJ2-1; D is unclear. Germline V gene lookup returns CDR1 MGHDK and CDR2 SYGVNS. The V and J ends lost 8 bases and 4 bases respectively, with 15 bases between them. The CDR3 has 14 amino acids. The CDR3, as DNA: TGTGCCAGCGGAATTAATGCCTTTTACAATGAGCAGTTCTTC. This encodes CASGINAFYNEQFF.

The CDR3, as DNA: TGTGCCAGCAGCGAGGGACTAGCGGGAGGGATCCTCTCCTACAATGAGCAGTTCTTC. Translated, it gives CASSEGLAGGILSYNEQFF. The J gene is TRBJ2-1, the V gene TRBV11-2; 16 positions agree with TRBD2. The CDR3 covers 19 residues. CDR1 is SGHAT, CDR2 FQNNGV, per germline. Unmatched junction bases numbered 7, after V lost 5 bases and J lost 0 bases.

This clonotype was observed at least ten times. This rearrangement joins TRBV25-1 to TRBJ2-7, with TRBD2 matching 8 bases. This CDR3 has 14 amino acids. After removal of 3 bases from V and 4 bases from J, the junction contained 5 bases not matched to a gene. CDR1 MGHDK and CDR2 SYGVNS come from the germline V gene. CDR3 bases: TGTGCCAGCAGTGACAGCGGGGGAGCGTACGAGCAGTACTTC. It encodes CASSDSGGAYEQYF.

This chain uses TRBV30 with TRBJ1-1; 7 nucleotides agree with TRBD1. Germline CDR1 GTSNPN, CDR2 SVGIG (reference sequence). V shed 5 bases, J shed 9 bases, and the junction held 3 bases outside the gene matches. This CDR3 region has 10 residues. CDR3 amino acids: CAWDRDKAFF. In nucleotides, the CDR3 is TGTGCCTGGGACAGGGACAAAGCTTTCTTT.

This clonotype was seen only a few times. The chain has TRBV24-1 and TRBJ2-2; 8 nucleotides agree with TRBD1. The CDR3 is 15 residues long. The V gene's germline CDR1 is KGHDR and CDR2 SFDVKD. Losses at the gene ends were 6 bases for V and 2 bases for J; bases not matched to a gene: 4. CDR3 nucleotides: TGTGCCACCAGTTCACAGGGGGGAAACACCGGGGAGCTGTTTTTT. This gives the protein CATSSQGGNTGELFF.